This TCR beta chain derives from a study of patients and donors after allogeneic stem cell transplantation. Germline V CDR1 and CDR2: ENHRY, SYGVKD. This CDR3 spans 13 amino acids. V was shortened by 2 bases and J by 4 bases, with 8 bases between the two germline ends. Using its own MiXCR run on the RT-PCR reads, TCRdb lists one record per CDR3 protein. The repertoire holds about 110,000 distinct CDR3 sequences, 35% seen once, with 27% in the top ten. The receptor's source is a human donor who was either an allogeneic HSCT recipient or a stem cell or donor lymphocyte infusion donor (not recorded which). It is not recorded whose cells these are; they may come from a transplant donor. Sequencing was carried out using blood, either unsorted or a sorted T cell fraction (not recorded which). The genes are TRBV10-3 and TRBJ1-2, with D perhaps TRBD1 (6 bases). CDR3 nucleotides: TGTGCCATCAGTGAGGGGACACCCTATGGCTACACCTTC. It is translated as CAISEGTPYGYTF.